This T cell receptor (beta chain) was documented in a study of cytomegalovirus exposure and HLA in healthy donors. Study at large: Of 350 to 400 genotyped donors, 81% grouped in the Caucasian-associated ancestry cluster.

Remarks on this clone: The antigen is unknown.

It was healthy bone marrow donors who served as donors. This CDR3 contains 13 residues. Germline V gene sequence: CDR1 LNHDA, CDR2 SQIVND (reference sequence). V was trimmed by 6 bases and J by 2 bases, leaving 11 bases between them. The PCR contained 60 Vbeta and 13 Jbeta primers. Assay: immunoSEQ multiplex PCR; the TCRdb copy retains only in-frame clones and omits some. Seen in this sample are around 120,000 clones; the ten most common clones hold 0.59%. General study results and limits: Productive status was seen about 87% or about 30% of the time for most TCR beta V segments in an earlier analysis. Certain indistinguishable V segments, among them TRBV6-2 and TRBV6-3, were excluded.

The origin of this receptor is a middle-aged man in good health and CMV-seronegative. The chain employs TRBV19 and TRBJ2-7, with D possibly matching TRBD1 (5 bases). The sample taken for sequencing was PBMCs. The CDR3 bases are TGTGCCAGTAGAGGCAGGGCGACCTACGAGCAGTACTTC. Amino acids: CASRGRATYEQYF.